One and the same sample provided the 9 T cell receptor beta chains below, sequenced in a study of shared T cell receptors in the human thymus. Using immunoSEQ multiplex PCR, the repertoire was profiled, and TCRdb retains in-frame clones only, with some absent. The sample contains just under 550,000 clones, around 78% of which appear only once. Another study also made use of these data, one on human thymus T cells.

Sequencing was performed on thymocytes. All receptors come from a boy younger than two with a congenital heart defect.

In the case of this clone: The identical CDR3 is also encoded by other nucleotide sequences in the sample. V is TRBV4-3 and J is TRBJ2-2; tentatively, D is TRBD2 (5 bases). The CDR3 covers 16 residues. CDR1 is LGHNA and CDR2 is YSLEER in the germline V gene. Between the trimmed V and J ends, which lost 4 bases and 6 bases, there was a span of 18 bases. The CDR3 coding sequence is TGCGCCAGCAGCCTTCGGAGGTACCCAACACCCGGGGAGCTGTTTTTT. This gives the protein CASSLRRYPTPGELFF.

This chain connects TRBV6-5 to TRBJ2-3, with D maybe TRBD2 (6 bases). This CDR3 is built from 15 residues. The germline V and J ends were trimmed by 0 bases and 4 bases, with 11 bases remaining between them. Germline V gives CDR1 MNHEY, CDR2 SVGAGI. DNA for the CDR3: TGTGCCAGCAGTTACTCGGGACTCCCGGCAGATACGCAGTATTTT. It yields the protein CASSYSGLPADTQYF.

This clone was counted between two and nine times. This chain connects TRBV5-6 to TRBJ2-7; TRBD2 matches 11 bases. V shed 0 bases, J shed 3 bases, and the junction held 8 bases outside the gene matches. CDR1 is SGHDT and CDR2 is YYEEEE in the germline V gene. CDR3 length: 17 amino acids. CDR3 sequence reads: CASSLAGTSGGCYEQYF. The DNA of the CDR3 is TGTGCCAGCAGCTTGGCCGGGACTAGCGGAGGCTGCTACGAGCAGTACTTC.

The V call is TRBV29-1, the J call TRBJ1-5; D uncertain. CDR3 length: 12 residues. Germline V CDR1 and CDR2: SQVTM, ANQGSEA. The ends were cut back, 2 bases at V and 5 bases at J, with 7 bases in the middle. The CDR3 DNA follows: TGCAGCGTTGAATCGGCGGATCAGCCCCAGCATTTT. It encodes CSVESADQPQHF.

This sequence joins TRBV28 and TRBJ2-3, with 9 bases aligning to TRBD1. This CDR3 has 14 amino acids. The germline V gene has CDR1 MDHEN and CDR2 SYDVKM. With 6 bases clipped from V and 4 bases from J, the junction kept 5 bases outside the gene matches. Written as DNA, the CDR3 is TGTGCCAGCAGCCTACAGGGGGCCCCAGATACGCAGTATTTT. Its protein product is CASSLQGAPDTQYF.

The rearrangement uses TRBV6-5 and TRBJ2-7; 9 bases are a match to TRBD1. The CDR3 is 15 amino acids. From germline, CDR1 is MNHEY and CDR2 SVGAGI. Germline trimming cut 1 base from V and 6 bases from J; bases unmatched to any gene: 7. CDR3 DNA: TGTGCCAGCAGTTACTTAGGGACAGGGCTCTTCGAGCAGTACTTC. It translates to CASSYLGTGLFEQYF.

This rearrangement joins TRBV7-3 to TRBJ1-2; 8 bases align to TRBD1. Germline assignment: CDR1 SGHTA and CDR2 FQGTGA. The CDR3 covers 18 residues. J gave up 2 bases and V 0 bases, and 11 bases lay outside the gene matches. CDR3 DNA sequence: TGTGCCAGCAGCTTAACTTCCCCGGCAGGGGGCGAGAACTATGGCTACACCTTC. Its protein product is CASSLTSPAGGENYGYTF.

The genes are TRBV11-2 and TRBJ2-7; 9 bases match TRBD1. CDR3 size: 15 residues. Trimming took 1 base from V and 1 from J; bases not matched to a gene: 2. Germline V gene sequence: CDR1 SGHAT, CDR2 FQNNGV. This CDR3 is CASSLVGQGSYEQYF. The DNA of the CDR3 is TGTGCCAGCAGCTTAGTGGGACAGGGTTCCTACGAGCAGTACTTC.

There are a few counts of this clone. This chain links TRBV27 with TRBJ2-1, with TRBD1 matching over 9 bases. This CDR3 has 17 amino acids. Trimming took 2 bases from V and 5 from J; bases not matched to a gene: 10. CDR1 and CDR2 from the germline V gene are MNHEY and SMNVEV (reference sequence). In DNA, the CDR3 is TGTGCCAGCAGTTTACTTTCCGGACAGGGGTTGGACAATGAGCAGTTCTTC. Protein: CASSLLSGQGLDNEQFF.